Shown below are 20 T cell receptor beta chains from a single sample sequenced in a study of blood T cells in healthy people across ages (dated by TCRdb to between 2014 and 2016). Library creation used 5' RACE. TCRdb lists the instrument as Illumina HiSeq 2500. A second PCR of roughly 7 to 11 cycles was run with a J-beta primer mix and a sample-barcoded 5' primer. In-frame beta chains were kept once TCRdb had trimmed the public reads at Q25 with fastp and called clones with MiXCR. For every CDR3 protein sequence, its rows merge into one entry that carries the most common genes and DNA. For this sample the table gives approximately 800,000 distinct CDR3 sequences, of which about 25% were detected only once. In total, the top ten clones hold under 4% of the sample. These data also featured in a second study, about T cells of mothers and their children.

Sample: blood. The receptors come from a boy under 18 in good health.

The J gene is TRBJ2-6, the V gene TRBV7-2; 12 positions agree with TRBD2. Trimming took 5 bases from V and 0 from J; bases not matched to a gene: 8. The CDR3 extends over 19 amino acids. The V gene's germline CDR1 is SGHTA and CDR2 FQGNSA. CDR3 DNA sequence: TGTGCCAGCAGCCCGAGGACTAGCGGGGTTGTCTCTGGGGCCAACGTCCTGACTTTC. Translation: CASSPRTSGVVSGANVLTF.

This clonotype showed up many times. The CDR3 DNA reads as TGTGCCAGCAGCAGATTGGGGGGGGGCCTTAAAGAGACCCAGTACTTC. This sequence encodes CASSRLGGGLKETQYF. The V call is TRBV7-2, the J call TRBJ2-5; a weak D match, TRBD2 (7 bases). V was pared by 5 bases and J by 3 bases, with 19 bases between. CDR3 size: 16 residues. Germline values: CDR1 SGHTA, CDR2 FQGNSA.

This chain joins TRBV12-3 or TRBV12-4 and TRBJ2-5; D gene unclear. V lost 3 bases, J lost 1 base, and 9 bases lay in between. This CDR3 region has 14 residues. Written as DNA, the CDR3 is TGTGCCAGCAGTTTTATGTCCGGCCAAGAGACCCAGTACTTC. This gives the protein CASSFMSGQETQYF.

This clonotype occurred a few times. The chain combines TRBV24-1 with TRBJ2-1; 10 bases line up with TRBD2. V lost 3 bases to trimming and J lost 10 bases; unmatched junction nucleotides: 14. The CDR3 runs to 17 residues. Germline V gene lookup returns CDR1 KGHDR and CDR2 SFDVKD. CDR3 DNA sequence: TGTGCCACCAGTGATCGAACTAGCGGGATGATCTGGGGCGAGCAGTTCTTC. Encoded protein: CATSDRTSGMIWGEQFF.

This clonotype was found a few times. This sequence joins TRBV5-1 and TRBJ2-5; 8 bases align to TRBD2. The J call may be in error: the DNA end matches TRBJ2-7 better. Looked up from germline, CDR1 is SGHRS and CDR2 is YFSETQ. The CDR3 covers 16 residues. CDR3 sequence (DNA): TGCGCCAGCAGCTTGGCGGGGGGACTAGAGTTTTACGAGCAGTACTTC. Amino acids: CASSLAGGLEFYEQYF.

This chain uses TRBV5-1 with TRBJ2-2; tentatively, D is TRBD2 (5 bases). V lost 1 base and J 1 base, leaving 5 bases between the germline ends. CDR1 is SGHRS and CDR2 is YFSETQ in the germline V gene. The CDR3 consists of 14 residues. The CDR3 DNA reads TGCGCCAGCAGCTTGCGGGAGAACACCGGGGAGCTGTTTTTT. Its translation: CASSLRENTGELFF.

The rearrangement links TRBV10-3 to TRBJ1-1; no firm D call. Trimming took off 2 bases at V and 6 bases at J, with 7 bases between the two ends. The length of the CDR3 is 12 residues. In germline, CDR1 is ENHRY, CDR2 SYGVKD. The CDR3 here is CAISEMGAEAFF. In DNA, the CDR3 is TGTGCCATCAGTGAGATGGGTGCTGAAGCTTTCTTT.

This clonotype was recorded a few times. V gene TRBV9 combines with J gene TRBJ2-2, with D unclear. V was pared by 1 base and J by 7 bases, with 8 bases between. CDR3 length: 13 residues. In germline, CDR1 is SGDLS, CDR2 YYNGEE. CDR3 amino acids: CASSVFGGGELFF. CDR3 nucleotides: TGTGCCAGCAGCGTATTTGGCGGCGGGGAGCTGTTTTTT.

The CDR3 here is CATSSHLSTDTQYF. In DNA, the CDR3 is TGTGCCACCAGCAGTCATCTAAGCACAGATACGCAGTATTTT. The gene calls are TRBV15 and TRBJ2-3; D ambiguous. With 3 bases removed from V and 0 bases from J, the gap between germline ends came to 7 bases. This CDR3 spans 14 amino acids. In germline, CDR1 is LNHNV, CDR2 YYDKDF (reference sequence).

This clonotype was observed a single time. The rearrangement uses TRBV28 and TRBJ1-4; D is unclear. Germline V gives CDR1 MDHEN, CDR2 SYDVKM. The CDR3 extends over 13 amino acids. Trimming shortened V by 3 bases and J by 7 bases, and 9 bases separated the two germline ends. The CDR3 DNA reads TGTGCCAGCAGTTTTCGTCTCTCTGAAAAACTGTTTTTT. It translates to CASSFRLSEKLFF.

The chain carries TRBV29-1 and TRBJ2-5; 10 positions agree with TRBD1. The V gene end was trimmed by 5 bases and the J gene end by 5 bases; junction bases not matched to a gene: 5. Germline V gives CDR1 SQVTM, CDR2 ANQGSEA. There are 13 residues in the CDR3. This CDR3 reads CSVRQGAQETQYF. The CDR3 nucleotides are TGCAGCGTTCGACAGGGGGCACAGGAGACCCAGTACTTC.

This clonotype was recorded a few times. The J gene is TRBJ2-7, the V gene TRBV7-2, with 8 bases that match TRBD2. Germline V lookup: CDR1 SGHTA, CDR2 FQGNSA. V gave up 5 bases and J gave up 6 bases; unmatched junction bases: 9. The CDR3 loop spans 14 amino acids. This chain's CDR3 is CASSPGGSAGEQYF. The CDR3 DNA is TGTGCCAGCAGCCCGGGGGGGTCAGCGGGCGAGCAGTACTTC.

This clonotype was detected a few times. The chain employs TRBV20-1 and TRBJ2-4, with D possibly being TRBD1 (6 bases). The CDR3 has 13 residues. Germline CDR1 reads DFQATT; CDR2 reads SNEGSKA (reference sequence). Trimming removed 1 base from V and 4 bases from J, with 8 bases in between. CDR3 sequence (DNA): TGCAGTGCTAGAGGAACAGGGAAAAACATTCAGTACTTC. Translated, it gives CSARGTGKNIQYF.

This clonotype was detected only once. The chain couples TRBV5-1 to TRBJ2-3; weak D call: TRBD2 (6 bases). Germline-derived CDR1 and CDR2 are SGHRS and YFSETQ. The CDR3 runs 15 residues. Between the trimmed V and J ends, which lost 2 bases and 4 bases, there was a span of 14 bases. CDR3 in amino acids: CASSFNGEVSDTQYF. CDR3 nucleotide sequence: TGCGCCAGCAGCTTCAACGGGGAGGTTTCAGATACGCAGTATTTT.

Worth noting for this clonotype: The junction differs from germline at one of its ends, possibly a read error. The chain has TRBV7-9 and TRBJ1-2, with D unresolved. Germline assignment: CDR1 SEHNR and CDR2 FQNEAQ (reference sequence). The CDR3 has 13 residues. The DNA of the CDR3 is TGTGCCAGCAGCTCCACTGGGGAGGCAGCCTACTCCTTC. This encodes CASSSTGEAAYSF.

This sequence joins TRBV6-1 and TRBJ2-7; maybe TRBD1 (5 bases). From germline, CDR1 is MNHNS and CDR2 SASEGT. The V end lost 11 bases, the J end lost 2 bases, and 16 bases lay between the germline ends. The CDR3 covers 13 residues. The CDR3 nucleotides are TGTGCCGCCATGGGGCAGGCCGCCTACGAGCAGTACTTC. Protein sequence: CAAMGQAAYEQYF.

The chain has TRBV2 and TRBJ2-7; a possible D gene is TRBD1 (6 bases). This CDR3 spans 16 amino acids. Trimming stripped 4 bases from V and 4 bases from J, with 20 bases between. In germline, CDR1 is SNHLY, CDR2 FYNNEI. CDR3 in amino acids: CASSGTGPGVVYEQYF. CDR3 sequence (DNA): TGTGCCAGCAGTGGGACGGGGCCAGGGGTGGTTTACGAGCAGTACTTC.

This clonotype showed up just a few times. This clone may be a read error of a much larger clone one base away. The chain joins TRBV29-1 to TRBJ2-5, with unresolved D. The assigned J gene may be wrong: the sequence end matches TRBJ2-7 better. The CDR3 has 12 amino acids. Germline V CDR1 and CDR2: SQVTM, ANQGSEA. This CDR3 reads CSVEYRGYEQYF. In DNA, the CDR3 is TGCAGCGTTGAATATCGCGGCTACGAGCAGTACTTC.

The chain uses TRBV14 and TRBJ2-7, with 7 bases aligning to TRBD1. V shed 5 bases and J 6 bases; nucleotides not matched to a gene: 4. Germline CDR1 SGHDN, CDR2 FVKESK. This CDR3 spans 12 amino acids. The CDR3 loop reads CASSYNRGEQYF. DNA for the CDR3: TGTGCCAGCAGCTACAACAGGGGCGAGCAGTACTTC.

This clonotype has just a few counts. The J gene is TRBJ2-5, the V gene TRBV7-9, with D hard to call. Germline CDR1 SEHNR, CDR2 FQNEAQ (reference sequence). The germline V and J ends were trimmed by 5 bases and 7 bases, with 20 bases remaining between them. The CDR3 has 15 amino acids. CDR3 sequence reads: CASSPLDSSIGTQYF. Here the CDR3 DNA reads TGTGCCAGCAGCCCCCTGGATAGCTCGATTGGGACCCAGTACTTC.